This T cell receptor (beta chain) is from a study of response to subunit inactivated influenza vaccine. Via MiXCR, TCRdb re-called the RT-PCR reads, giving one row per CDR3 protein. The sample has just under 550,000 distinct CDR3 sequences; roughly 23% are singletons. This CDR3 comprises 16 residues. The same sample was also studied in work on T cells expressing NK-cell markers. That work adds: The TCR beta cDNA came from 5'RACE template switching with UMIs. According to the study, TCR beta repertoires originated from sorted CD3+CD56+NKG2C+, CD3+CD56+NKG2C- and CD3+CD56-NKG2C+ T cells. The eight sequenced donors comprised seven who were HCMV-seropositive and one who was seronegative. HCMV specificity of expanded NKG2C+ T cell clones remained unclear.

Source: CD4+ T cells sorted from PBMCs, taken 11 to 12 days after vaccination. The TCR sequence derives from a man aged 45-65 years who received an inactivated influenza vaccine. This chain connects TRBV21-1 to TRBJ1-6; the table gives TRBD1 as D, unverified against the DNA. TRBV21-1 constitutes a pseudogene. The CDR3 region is CASPTGKISYNSPLHF. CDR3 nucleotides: TGTGCCAGCCCGACAGGAAAAATCTCCTATAATTCACCCCTCCACTTT.